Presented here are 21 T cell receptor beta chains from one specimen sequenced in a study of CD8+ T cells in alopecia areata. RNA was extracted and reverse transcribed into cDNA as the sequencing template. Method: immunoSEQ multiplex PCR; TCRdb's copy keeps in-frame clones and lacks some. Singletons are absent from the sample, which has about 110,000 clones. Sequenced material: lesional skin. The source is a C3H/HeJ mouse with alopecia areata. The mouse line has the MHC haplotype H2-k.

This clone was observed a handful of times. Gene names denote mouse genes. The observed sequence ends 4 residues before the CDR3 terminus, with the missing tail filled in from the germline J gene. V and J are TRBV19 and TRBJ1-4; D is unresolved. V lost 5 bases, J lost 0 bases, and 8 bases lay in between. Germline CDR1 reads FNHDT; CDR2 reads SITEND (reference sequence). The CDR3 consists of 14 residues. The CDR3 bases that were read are TGTGCCAGCAGCTTACAAATTTCCAACGAA. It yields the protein CASSLQISNE. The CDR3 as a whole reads CASSLQISNERLFF.

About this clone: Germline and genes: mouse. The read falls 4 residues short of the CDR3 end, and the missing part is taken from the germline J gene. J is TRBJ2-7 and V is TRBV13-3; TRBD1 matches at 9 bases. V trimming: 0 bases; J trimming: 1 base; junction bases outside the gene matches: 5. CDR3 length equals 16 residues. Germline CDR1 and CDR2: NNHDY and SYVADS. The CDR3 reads CASSDAVGQGSYEQYF. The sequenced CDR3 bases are TGTGCCAGCAGTGATGCAGTGGGACAGGGTTCCTAT.

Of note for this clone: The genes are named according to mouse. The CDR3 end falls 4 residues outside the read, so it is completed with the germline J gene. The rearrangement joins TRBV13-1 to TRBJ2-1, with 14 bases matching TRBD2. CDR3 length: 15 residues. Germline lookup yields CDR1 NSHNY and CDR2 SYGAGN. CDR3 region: CASSGSGLGGPEQFF. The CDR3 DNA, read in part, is TGTGCCAGCAGTGGCTCGGGACTGGGGGGGCCT.

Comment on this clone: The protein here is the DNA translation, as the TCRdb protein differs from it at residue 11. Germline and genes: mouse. This chain's CDR3 is CASSGEQAGNTLYF. CDR3 DNA (partial): TGTGCCAGCAGTGGAGAACAGGCTGGAAATACG. This chain uses TRBV13-3 with TRBJ1-3, with a possible D match to TRBD1 (5 bases). Read coverage stops 3 residues before the CDR3 terminus; the germline J gene supplies the remainder. The V and J ends lost 3 bases and 2 bases respectively, with 9 bases between them. Germline CDR1 and CDR2: NNHDY and SYVADS. The length of the CDR3 is 14 residues.

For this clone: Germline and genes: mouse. The CDR3 protein is CASSILDEQYF. The sequenced CDR3 bases are TGTGCCAGCAGTATCCTTGAT. The chain carries TRBV19 and TRBJ2-7; D unresolved. The read ends 4 residues before the CDR3 terminus; that terminus is restored from the germline J gene. In germline, CDR1 is FNHDT, CDR2 SITEND (reference sequence). The CDR3 has 11 amino acids.

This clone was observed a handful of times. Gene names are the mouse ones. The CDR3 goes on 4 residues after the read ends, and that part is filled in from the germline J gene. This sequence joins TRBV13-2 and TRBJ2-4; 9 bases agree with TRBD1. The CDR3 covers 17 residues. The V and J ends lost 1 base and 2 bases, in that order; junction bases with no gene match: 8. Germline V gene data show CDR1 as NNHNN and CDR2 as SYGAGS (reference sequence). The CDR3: CASGDPGTGWDQNTLYF. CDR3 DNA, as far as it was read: TGTGCCAGCGGTGATCCAGGGACAGGGTGGGATCAAAAC.

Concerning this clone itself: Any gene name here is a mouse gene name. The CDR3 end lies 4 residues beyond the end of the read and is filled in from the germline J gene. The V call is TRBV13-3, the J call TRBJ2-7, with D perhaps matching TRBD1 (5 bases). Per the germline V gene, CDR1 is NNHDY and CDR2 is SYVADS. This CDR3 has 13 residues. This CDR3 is CASSDQGLDEQYF. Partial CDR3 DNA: TGTGCCAGCAGTGATCAGGGTTTGGAT.

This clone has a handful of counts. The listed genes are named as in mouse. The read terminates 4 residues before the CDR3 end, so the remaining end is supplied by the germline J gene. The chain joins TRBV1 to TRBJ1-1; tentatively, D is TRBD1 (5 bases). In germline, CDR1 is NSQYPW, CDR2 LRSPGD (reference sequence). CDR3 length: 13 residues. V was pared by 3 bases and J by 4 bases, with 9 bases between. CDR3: CTCSAGTGTEVFF. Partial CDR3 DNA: TGCACCTGCAGTGCCGGAACAGGCACA.

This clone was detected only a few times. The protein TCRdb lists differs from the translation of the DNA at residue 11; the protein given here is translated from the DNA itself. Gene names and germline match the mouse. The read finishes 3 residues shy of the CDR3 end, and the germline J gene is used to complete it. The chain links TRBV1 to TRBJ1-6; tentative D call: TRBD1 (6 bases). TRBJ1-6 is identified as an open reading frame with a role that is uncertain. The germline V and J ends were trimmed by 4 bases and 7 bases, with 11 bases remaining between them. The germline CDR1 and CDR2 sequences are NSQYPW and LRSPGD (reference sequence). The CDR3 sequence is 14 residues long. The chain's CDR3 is CTCSGRDKNSPLYF. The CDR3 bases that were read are TGCACCTGCAGTGGCCGGGACAAGAATTCGCCC.

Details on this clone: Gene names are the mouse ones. Partial CDR3 DNA: TGTGCCAGCAGAAACTGGGGCAACCAAGAC. Amino acid sequence: CASRNWGNQD. The full-length CDR3 reads as CASRNWGNQDTQYF. The V and J genes are TRBV19 and TRBJ2-5, with 7 positions matching TRBD2. The read falls 4 residues short of the CDR3 end, and the missing part is taken from the germline J gene. This CDR3 spans 14 amino acids. The J segment lost 0 bases and the V segment lost 5 bases, leaving 3 bases of the junction unmatched. Germline values: CDR1 FNHDT, CDR2 SITEND (reference sequence).

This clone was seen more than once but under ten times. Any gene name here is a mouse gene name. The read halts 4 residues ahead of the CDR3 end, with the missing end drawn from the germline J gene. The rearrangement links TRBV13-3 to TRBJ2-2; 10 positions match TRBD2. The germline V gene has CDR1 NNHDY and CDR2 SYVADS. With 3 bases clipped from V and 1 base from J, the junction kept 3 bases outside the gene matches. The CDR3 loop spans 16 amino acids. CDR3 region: CASSGYWGGNTGQLYF. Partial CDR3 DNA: TGTGCCAGCAGTGGTTACTGGGGGGGAAACACCGGG.

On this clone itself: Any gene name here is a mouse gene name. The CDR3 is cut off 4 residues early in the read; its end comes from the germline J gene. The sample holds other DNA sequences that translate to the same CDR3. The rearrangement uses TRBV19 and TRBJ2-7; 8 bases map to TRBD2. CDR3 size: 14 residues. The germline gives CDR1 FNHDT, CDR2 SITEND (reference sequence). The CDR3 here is CASSIVGTGYEQYF. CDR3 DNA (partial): TGTGCCAGCAGTATAGTCGGGACTGGATAT. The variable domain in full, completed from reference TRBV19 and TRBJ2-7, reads GGIITQTPKFLIGQEGQKLTLKCQQNFNHDTMYWYRQDSGKGLRLIYYSITENDLQKGDLSEGYDASREKKSSFSLTVTSAQKNEMAVFLCASSIVGTGYEQYFGPGTRLTVL.

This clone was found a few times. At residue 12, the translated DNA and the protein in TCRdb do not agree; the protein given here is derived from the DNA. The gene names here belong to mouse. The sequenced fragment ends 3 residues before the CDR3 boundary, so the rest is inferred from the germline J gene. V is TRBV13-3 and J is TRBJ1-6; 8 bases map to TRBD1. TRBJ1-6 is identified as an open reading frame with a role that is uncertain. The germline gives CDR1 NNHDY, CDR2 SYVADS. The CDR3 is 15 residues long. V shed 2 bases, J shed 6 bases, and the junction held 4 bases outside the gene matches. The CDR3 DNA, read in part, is TGTGCCAGCAGTGAGGGCAGGGGGCCTAATTCGCCC. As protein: CASSEGRGPNSP. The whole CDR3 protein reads CASSEGRGPNSPLYF.

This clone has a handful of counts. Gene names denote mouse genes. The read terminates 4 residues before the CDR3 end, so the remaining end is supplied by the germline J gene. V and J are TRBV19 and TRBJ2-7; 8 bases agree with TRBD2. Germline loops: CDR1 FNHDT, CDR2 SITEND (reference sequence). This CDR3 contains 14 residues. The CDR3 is CASSIGGGRDEQYF. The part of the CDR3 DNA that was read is TGTGCCAGCAGTATTGGGGGGGGGCGCGAT.

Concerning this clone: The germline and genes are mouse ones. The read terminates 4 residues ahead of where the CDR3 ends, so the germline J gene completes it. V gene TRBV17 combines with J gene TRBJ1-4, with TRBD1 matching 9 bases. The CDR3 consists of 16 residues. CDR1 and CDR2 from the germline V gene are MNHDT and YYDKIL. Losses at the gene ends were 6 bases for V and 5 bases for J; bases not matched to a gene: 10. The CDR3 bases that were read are TGTGCTAGCAGAAACGACAGGGGGGAAGAAAACGAA. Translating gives CASRNDRGEENE. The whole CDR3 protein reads CASRNDRGEENERLFF.

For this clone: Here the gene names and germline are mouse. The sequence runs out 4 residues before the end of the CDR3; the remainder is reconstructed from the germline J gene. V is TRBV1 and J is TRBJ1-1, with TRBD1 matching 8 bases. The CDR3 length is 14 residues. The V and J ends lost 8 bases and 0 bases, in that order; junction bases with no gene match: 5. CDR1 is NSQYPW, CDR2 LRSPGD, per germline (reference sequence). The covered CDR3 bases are TGCACCTGCCCCTCGGGACAGGCAAACACA. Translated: CTCPSGQANT. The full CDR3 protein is CTCPSGQANTEVFF.

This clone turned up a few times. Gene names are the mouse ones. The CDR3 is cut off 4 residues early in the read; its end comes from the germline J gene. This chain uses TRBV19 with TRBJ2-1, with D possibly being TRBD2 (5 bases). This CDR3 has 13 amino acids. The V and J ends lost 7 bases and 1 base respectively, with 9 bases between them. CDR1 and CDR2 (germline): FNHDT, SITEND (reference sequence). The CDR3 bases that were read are TGTGCCAGCCTTCCTGGGAACTATGCT. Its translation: CASLPGNYA. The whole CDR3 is CASLPGNYAEQFF.

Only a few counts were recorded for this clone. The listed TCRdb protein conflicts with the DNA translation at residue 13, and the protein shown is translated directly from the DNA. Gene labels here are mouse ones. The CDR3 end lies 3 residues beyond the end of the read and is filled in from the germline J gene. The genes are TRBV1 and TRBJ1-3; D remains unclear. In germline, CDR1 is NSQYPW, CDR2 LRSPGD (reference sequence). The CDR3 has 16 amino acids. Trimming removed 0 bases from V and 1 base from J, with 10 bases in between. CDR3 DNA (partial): TGCACCTGCAGTGCAGATGGTCCTAACTCTGGAAATACG. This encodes CTCSADGPNSGNT. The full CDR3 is CTCSADGPNSGNTLYF.

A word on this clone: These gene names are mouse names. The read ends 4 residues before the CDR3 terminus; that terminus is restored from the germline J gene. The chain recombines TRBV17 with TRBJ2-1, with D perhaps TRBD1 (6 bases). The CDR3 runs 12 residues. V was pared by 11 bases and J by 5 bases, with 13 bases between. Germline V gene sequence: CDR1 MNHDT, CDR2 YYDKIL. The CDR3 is CAAGTQNAEQFF. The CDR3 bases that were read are TGTGCTGCCGGGACACAAAATGCT.

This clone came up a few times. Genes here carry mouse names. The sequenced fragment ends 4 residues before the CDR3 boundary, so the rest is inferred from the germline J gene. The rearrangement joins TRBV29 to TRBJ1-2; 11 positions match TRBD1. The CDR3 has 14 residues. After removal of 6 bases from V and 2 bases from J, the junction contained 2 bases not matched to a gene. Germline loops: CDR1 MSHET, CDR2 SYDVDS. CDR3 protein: CASRGQGVNSDYTF. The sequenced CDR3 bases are TGTGCTAGCAGGGGACAGGGGGTGAACTCC.

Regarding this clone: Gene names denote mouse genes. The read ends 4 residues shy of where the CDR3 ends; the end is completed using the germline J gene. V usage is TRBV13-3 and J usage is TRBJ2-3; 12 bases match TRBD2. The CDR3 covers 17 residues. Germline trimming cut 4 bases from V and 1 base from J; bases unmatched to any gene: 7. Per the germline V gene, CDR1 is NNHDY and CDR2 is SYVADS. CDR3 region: CASSSDWGGAGAETLYF. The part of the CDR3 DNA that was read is TGTGCCAGCAGTTCTGACTGGGGGGGCGCGGGTGCAGAA.